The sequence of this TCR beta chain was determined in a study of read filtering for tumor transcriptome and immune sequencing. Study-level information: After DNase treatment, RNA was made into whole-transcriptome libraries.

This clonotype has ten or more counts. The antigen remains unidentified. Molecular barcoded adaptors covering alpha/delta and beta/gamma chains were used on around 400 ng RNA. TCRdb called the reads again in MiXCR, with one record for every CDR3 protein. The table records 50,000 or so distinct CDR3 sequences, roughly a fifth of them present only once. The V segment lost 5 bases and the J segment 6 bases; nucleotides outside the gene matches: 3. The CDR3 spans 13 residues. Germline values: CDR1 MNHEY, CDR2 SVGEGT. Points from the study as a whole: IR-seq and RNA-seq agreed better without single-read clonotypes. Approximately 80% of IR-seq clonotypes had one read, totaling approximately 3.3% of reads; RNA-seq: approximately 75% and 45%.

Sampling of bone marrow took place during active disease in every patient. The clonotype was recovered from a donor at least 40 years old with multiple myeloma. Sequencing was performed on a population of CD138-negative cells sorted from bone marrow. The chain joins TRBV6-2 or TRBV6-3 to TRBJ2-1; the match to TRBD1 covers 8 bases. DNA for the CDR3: TGTGCCAGCAGTAGTACAGGGGGCAATGAGCAGTTCTTC. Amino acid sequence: CASSSTGGNEQFF.